This T cell receptor (beta chain) was observed in a study of beta chain features in type 1 diabetes. General study results and limits: TCRB CDR3 length was moderately but significantly reduced in all four CD4+ subsets of Type 1 diabetes patients.

V dropped 4 bases and J dropped 4; count of bases not matched to a gene: 6. Germline CDR1 SGHAT, CDR2 FQDESV (reference sequence). The CDR3 runs to 14 residues. About this clone itself: Its antigen remains unidentified.

Expressed TCRB transcripts were sequenced because the isolated RNA had all been reverse transcribed beforehand. Here immunoSEQ multiplex PCR was the method, and the copy in TCRdb shows in-frame clones only, minus some. The repertoire holds hundreds of thousands of clones, with over 11% as singletons. Sequencing was done on a sample of naive CD4+ T cells from blood. The clonotype was recovered from a man aged 18 to 30 with type 1 diabetes. This chain uses TRBV11-1 with TRBJ2-5, with 7 bases fitting TRBD2. CDR3 in DNA: TGTGCCAGCAGCTCGGATCGCGGGAGAGAGACCCAGTACTTC. This codes for CASSSDRGRETQYF.